This T cell receptor (beta chain) was documented in a study of CD8 T cells in ankylosing spondylitis. Germline assignment: CDR1 MNHEY and CDR2 SMNVEV (reference sequence). This CDR3 spans 14 amino acids. V gave up 6 bases and J gave up 2 bases; unmatched junction bases: 7. This clonotype showed up many times. Its target is unknown. With molecular barcodes, quantitative 5'-RACE was used to make the TCR beta libraries. TCRdb passed the 5' RACE reads through MiXCR, listing each CDR3 protein once. This table has hundreds of thousands of distinct CDR3 sequences, roughly 24% appearing once. Study observations and caveats: Within ankylosing spondylitis blood, a TCR beta motif made up of eight or nine highly homologous variants appeared to be characteristic. Prior literature has documented some motif variants in synovial fluid and blood from reactive arthritis. Clones that were linked to disease were CD8+ and were relatively rare in peripheral blood.

This receptor was obtained from a male donor with ankylosing spondylitis or in good health (not recorded which). The chain recombines TRBV27 with TRBJ2-7; 7 bases line up with TRBD1. The sequenced sample consisted of blood, either unsorted or a sorted T cell fraction (not recorded which). DNA of the CDR3: TGTGCCAGCAGCTCACCGACAGGGCCCTACGAGCAGTACTTC. Translating gives CASSSPTGPYEQYF.